Listed below are T cell receptor beta chains from one sample, sequenced in a study of blood T cells in healthy people across ages. TCRdb redid the calling of the 5' RACE reads with MiXCR, one entry per CDR3 protein. The repertoire holds hundreds of thousands of distinct CDR3 sequences, with around 38% as singletons. Sequenced material: blood. Source of these receptors: a man older than 75 in good health. Both conserved end residues are trimmed from each CDR3. A D gene is named only where the DNA matches it firmly. Not every row has a clone size; where given, it reads once, few, many or a size class.

D gene: -
V gene: TRBV25-1
clone size: -
CDR3 protein: ASSPGGTADTQY

D gene: -
V gene: TRBV7-9
clone size: -
CDR3 protein: ASSPDSARETQY

D gene: TRBD2
V gene: TRBV15
clone size: -
CDR3 protein: ATSRGALAGASDTQY

D gene: TRBD1
V gene: TRBV6-1
clone size: few
CDR3 protein: ASSPRDRGWGEQY

D gene: -
V gene: TRBV5-6
clone size: -
CDR3 protein: ASRSRGRHAQETQY

D gene: TRBD1
V gene: TRBV12-5
clone size: -
CDR3 protein: ASGRGQTANTGELF

D gene: TRBD2
V gene: TRBV7-2
clone size: many
CDR3 protein: ASSRDGLAEETQY

D gene: -
V gene: TRBV6-2/TRBV6-3
clone size: few
CDR3 protein: ASSDAEAASYEQY

D gene: TRBD1
V gene: TRBV20-1
clone size: -
CDR3 protein: SAVWTGLFYQPQH

D gene: -
V gene: TRBV7-8
clone size: -
CDR3 protein: ASSLAEGGALDYGYT

D gene: -
V gene: TRBV5-1
clone size: few
CDR3 protein: ASSLTGKNIQY

D gene: TRBD1
V gene: TRBV24-1
clone size: few
CDR3 protein: ATQAGDRSTDTQY

D gene: TRBD1
V gene: TRBV7-2
clone size: -
CDR3 protein: ASSGSGTGETQY

D gene: TRBD2
V gene: TRBV6-6
clone size: few
CDR3 protein: ASRQKTSGRSQETQY

D gene: TRBD2
V gene: TRBV9
clone size: -
CDR3 protein: ASSVDPSGRAGYNEQF

D gene: TRBD2
V gene: TRBV4-2
clone size: -
CDR3 protein: ASSQALAGSTTDTQY

D gene: -
V gene: TRBV7-2
clone size: few
CDR3 protein: ASSLVGLNSYNEQF

D gene: -
V gene: TRBV20-1
clone size: -
CDR3 protein: SAKTSRAIRNYEQY

D gene: TRBD1
V gene: TRBV12-3/TRBV12-4
clone size: -
CDR3 protein: ASASGTGSEQY

D gene: TRBD1
V gene: TRBV6-2/TRBV6-3
clone size: -
CDR3 protein: ASRPGTGDGYT

D gene: TRBD1
V gene: TRBV20-1
clone size: -
CDR3 protein: SANRQGFDYGYT

D gene: TRBD2
V gene: TRBV6-6
clone size: -
CDR3 protein: ASSYQGLADEQY

D gene: -
V gene: TRBV12-3/TRBV12-4
clone size: -
CDR3 protein: ASSPGGYQPQH

D gene: -
V gene: TRBV29-1
clone size: -
CDR3 protein: SPTKGNEQF

D gene: -
V gene: TRBV5-5
clone size: few
CDR3 protein: ASSSTVTSGNTIY

D gene: TRBD1
V gene: TRBV5-1
clone size: -
CDR3 protein: ASSLRTGGDYGYT

D gene: TRBD1
V gene: TRBV30
clone size: once
CDR3 protein: ALQGASREKLF

D gene: -
V gene: TRBV18
clone size: -
CDR3 protein: ASSPGNVNEQY

D gene: TRBD1
V gene: TRBV28
clone size: -
CDR3 protein: ASRSGTGGRKGETQY

D gene: TRBD2
V gene: TRBV7-2
clone size: -
CDR3 protein: ASSPHKLAGGEQY

D gene: -
V gene: TRBV13
clone size: few
CDR3 protein: ASSLGRVYFHREQY

D gene: -
V gene: TRBV20-1
clone size: -
CDR3 protein: SAREGGSYT

D gene: -
V gene: TRBV9
clone size: -
CDR3 protein: ASSVEYTDTQY

D gene: -
V gene: TRBV28
clone size: many
CDR3 protein: ASSTRRGQETQY

D gene: -
V gene: TRBV12-5
clone size: -
CDR3 protein: ASGPGSPNEKLF

D gene: -
V gene: TRBV29-1
clone size: -
CDR3 protein: SVDRDGYT

D gene: TRBD2
V gene: TRBV7-2
clone size: -
CDR3 protein: ASNLLAGQETQY

D gene: -
V gene: TRBV20-1
clone size: -
CDR3 protein: SARDYGSTSSSPNEQF